This is a list of T cell receptor beta chains from one sample in a study of cytomegalovirus exposure and HLA in healthy donors. Some clones are missing from TCRdb's copy, which holds only in-frame ones; the method was immunoSEQ multiplex PCR. Seen here are some 180,000 clones, about 79% observed once, and the top ten hold around 1.6%. Sequencing input: PBMCs. These receptors originate from a man aged 18 to 35 in good health and CMV-seronegative. Each CDR3 is given with its conserved first and last residue. Fields, in order: V gene, clone size, J gene, D gene, CDR3 DNA, CDR3 protein. A D gene is named only where the DNA matches it firmly. Clone size, where shown, is once, few, many, or a class for clones that have expanded.

v_gene: TRBV19; abundance: .; j_gene: TRBJ1-2; d_gene: TRBD1; CDR3nt: TGTGCCAGTAGTAAGGGGCCGGACAGGGCCTATGGCTACACCTTC; CDR3aa: CASSKGPDRAYGYTF
v_gene: TRBV27; abundance: .; j_gene: TRBJ2-2; d_gene: TRBD2; CDR3nt: TGTGCCAGCAGTCCAGCCGAACGGGTTCTAGCGGGAACAGGGGAGCTGTTTTTT; CDR3aa: CASSPAERVLAGTGELFF
v_gene: TRBV30; abundance: once; j_gene: TRBJ2-1; d_gene: TRBD2; CDR3nt: TGTGCCTGGAACGGCGGGAGTTCCTACAATGAGCAGTTCTTC; CDR3aa: CAWNGGSSYNEQFF
v_gene: TRBV5-5; abundance: .; j_gene: TRBJ1-1; d_gene: TRBD1; CDR3nt: TGTGCCAGCAGCCCGGCGACAGGGAGGAACACTGAAGCTTTCTTT; CDR3aa: CASSPATGRNTEAFF
v_gene: TRBV7-3; abundance: .; j_gene: TRBJ1-6; d_gene: .; CDR3nt: TGTGCCAGCAGCTTAACTTCGCAGGGCGGATCACCCCTCCACTTT; CDR3aa: CASSLTSQGGSPLHF
v_gene: TRBV7-6; abundance: .; j_gene: TRBJ2-3; d_gene: .; CDR3nt: TGTGCCAGCAGCTTAGAGGGAGTGGGCACAGATACGCAGTATTTT; CDR3aa: CASSLEGVGTDTQYF
v_gene: TRBV5-1; abundance: few; j_gene: TRBJ2-7; d_gene: TRBD1; CDR3nt: TGCGCCAGCAGAGGGGGAACAGGGGGCCGGTCCGAGCAGTACTTC; CDR3aa: CASRGGTGGRSEQYF
v_gene: TRBV28; abundance: .; j_gene: TRBJ2-7; d_gene: TRBD2; CDR3nt: TGTGCCAGCAGTAGCGGGGCGGACTCCTACGAGCAGTACTTC; CDR3aa: CASSSGADSYEQYF
v_gene: TRBV15; abundance: few; j_gene: TRBJ2-5; d_gene: TRBD2; CDR3nt: TGTGCCACCAGCAGAGGACTAGCGGGGACCGTCGAGACCCAGTACTTC; CDR3aa: CATSRGLAGTVETQYF
v_gene: TRBV20-1; abundance: .; j_gene: TRBJ1-1; d_gene: TRBD1; CDR3nt: TGCAGTGCAGGGGACAGGGAGGGAGCTTTCTTT; CDR3aa: CSAGDREGAFF
v_gene: TRBV7-2; abundance: .; j_gene: TRBJ2-5; d_gene: TRBD2; CDR3nt: TGTGCCAGCAGCCCTAGCGGGCGCTCCCAAGAGACCCAGTACTTC; CDR3aa: CASSPSGRSQETQYF
v_gene: TRBV6-1; abundance: .; j_gene: TRBJ2-7; d_gene: TRBD2; CDR3nt: TGTGCCAGCGGGTGGGCTAGCGGGGGTGGGGAGCAGTACTTC; CDR3aa: CASGWASGGGEQYF
v_gene: TRBV6-1; abundance: .; j_gene: TRBJ2-5; d_gene: TRBD2; CDR3nt: TGTGCCATACTAGGACTAGCGGCCACTGAAGAGACCCAGTACTTC; CDR3aa: CAILGLAATEETQYF
v_gene: TRBV5-4; abundance: .; j_gene: TRBJ2-5; d_gene: TRBD2; CDR3nt: TGTGCCAGCAGCTCGTCGGGGGGGCAGGGAGAGACCCAGTACTTC; CDR3aa: CASSSSGGQGETQYF
v_gene: TRBV7-2; abundance: .; j_gene: TRBJ1-6; d_gene: .; CDR3nt: TGTGCCAGCACCCCCGCCAGGCGCCAATTCGGACCCCTCCACTTT; CDR3aa: CASTPARRQFGPLHF
v_gene: TRBV5-4; abundance: .; j_gene: TRBJ2-7; d_gene: TRBD2; CDR3nt: TGTGCCAGCAGCTTGGAGGCGGGGGCCTACGAGCAGTACTTC; CDR3aa: CASSLEAGAYEQYF
v_gene: TRBV29-1; abundance: .; j_gene: TRBJ1-1; d_gene: .; CDR3nt: TGCAGCGTTACGACAGGACCGAACACTGAAGCTTTCTTT; CDR3aa: CSVTTGPNTEAFF
v_gene: TRBV5-1; abundance: .; j_gene: TRBJ1-1; d_gene: .; CDR3nt: TGCGCCAGCAGCCCCGGTCACAGTGGCACTGAAGCTTTCTTT; CDR3aa: CASSPGHSGTEAFF
v_gene: TRBV5-1; abundance: .; j_gene: TRBJ2-2; d_gene: .; CDR3nt: TGCGCCAGCAGACCCCTCCCAGGTGCGAACACCGGGGAGCTGTTTTTT; CDR3aa: CASRPLPGANTGELFF
v_gene: TRBV28; abundance: once; j_gene: TRBJ2-2; d_gene: TRBD2; CDR3nt: TGTGCCAGCAGGCTACTAGCGGGAGGACCGGGCGAGGAGCTGTTTTTT; CDR3aa: CASRLLAGGPGEELFF
v_gene: TRBV19; abundance: few; j_gene: TRBJ2-7; d_gene: TRBD1; CDR3nt: TGTGCCAGTAGTATAGCGGGTCGGGACAGGACCTACGAGCAGTACTTC; CDR3aa: CASSIAGRDRTYEQYF
v_gene: TRBV2; abundance: .; j_gene: TRBJ2-5; d_gene: TRBD2; CDR3nt: TGTGCCAGCCAAGAACCGGGACTAGTAGGAGGAGGAGAGACCCAGTACTTC; CDR3aa: CASQEPGLVGGGETQYF
v_gene: TRBV29-1; abundance: .; j_gene: TRBJ2-7; d_gene: TRBD1; CDR3nt: TGCAGCGTATACACGACAGGGGGGGGATCCTACGAGCAGTACTTC; CDR3aa: CSVYTTGGGSYEQYF
v_gene: TRBV19; abundance: few; j_gene: TRBJ2-7; d_gene: TRBD1; CDR3nt: TGTGCCAGTAGTCTGGGACAGGGCTACGAGCAGTACTTC; CDR3aa: CASSLGQGYEQYF
v_gene: TRBV6-5; abundance: few; j_gene: TRBJ1-2; d_gene: .; CDR3nt: TGTGCCAGCAGCCCGACAGGAAACTATGGCTACACCTTC; CDR3aa: CASSPTGNYGYTF
v_gene: TRBV10-3; abundance: .; j_gene: TRBJ1-6; d_gene: .; CDR3nt: TGTGCCATCAGCTCCGGTCAGGGAAATTCACCCCTCCACTTT; CDR3aa: CAISSGQGNSPLHF
v_gene: TRBV4-1; abundance: .; j_gene: TRBJ1-1; d_gene: TRBD1; CDR3nt: TGCGCCAGCAGCCAAGATAGGGGACAGGGGGCTCGTCGGAACACTGAAGCTTTCTTT; CDR3aa: CASSQDRGQGARRNTEAFF
v_gene: TRBV19; abundance: .; j_gene: TRBJ2-7; d_gene: TRBD1; CDR3nt: TGTGCCAGTAGTATAAAACCAGGGGGCTACGAGCAGTACTTC; CDR3aa: CASSIKPGGYEQYF
v_gene: TRBV6-5; abundance: .; j_gene: TRBJ1-1; d_gene: TRBD1; CDR3nt: TGTGCCAGCAACCCCACAGGGGGAACTGAAGCTTTCTTT; CDR3aa: CASNPTGGTEAFF
v_gene: TRBV27; abundance: .; j_gene: TRBJ2-5; d_gene: TRBD1; CDR3nt: TGTGCCAGCGAGGGACAGGGTAAGAAGACCCAGTACTTC; CDR3aa: CASEGQGKKTQYF
v_gene: TRBV7-3; abundance: .; j_gene: TRBJ1-1; d_gene: TRBD1; CDR3nt: TGTGCCAGCAGCCCCCGAGGGGGCAGCTTGAACACTGAAGCTTTCTTT; CDR3aa: CASSPRGGSLNTEAFF
v_gene: TRBV27; abundance: .; j_gene: TRBJ2-7; d_gene: .; CDR3nt: TGTGCCAGCAGCCAACCCCTCAGGGGCCCCTCCTACGGGCAGTACTTC; CDR3aa: CASSQPLRGPSYGQYF
v_gene: TRBV7-7; abundance: .; j_gene: TRBJ1-1; d_gene: .; CDR3nt: TGTGCTAGCAGCTTCGCCGTCGGACAGAAAGCTTTCTTT; CDR3aa: CASSFAVGQKAFF
v_gene: TRBV28; abundance: .; j_gene: TRBJ1-5; d_gene: TRBD1; CDR3nt: TGTGCCAGCAGTTTCCAAGACAGGGAATATCGGCCCCAGCATTTT; CDR3aa: CASSFQDREYRPQHF
v_gene: TRBV4-2; abundance: few; j_gene: TRBJ1-2; d_gene: .; CDR3nt: TGTGCCAGCAGCCACTGGGGGGGAGATGGCTACACCTTC; CDR3aa: CASSHWGGDGYTF
v_gene: TRBV19; abundance: once; j_gene: TRBJ1-1; d_gene: .; CDR3nt: TGTGCCAGTAGTAGATCCAGGGGGAACACTGAAGCTTTCTTT; CDR3aa: CASSRSRGNTEAFF
v_gene: TRBV6-1; abundance: .; j_gene: TRBJ1-4; d_gene: .; CDR3nt: TGTGCCAGCAGTGATACACAGGCGTCGAATGAAAAACTGTTTTTT; CDR3aa: CASSDTQASNEKLFF
v_gene: TRBV7-2; abundance: .; j_gene: TRBJ2-1; d_gene: .; CDR3nt: TGTGCCAGCAGCTTAGTGGCTAGCAAACATGAGCAGTTCTTC; CDR3aa: CASSLVASKHEQFF
v_gene: TRBV30; abundance: .; j_gene: TRBJ1-5; d_gene: .; CDR3nt: TGTGCCTGGAGTGCGGGCAGGGGTGGTAATCAGCCCCAGCATTTT; CDR3aa: CAWSAGRGGNQPQHF
v_gene: TRBV21-1; abundance: .; j_gene: TRBJ2-7; d_gene: .; CDR3nt: TGTGCCAGCAGCAAACTGGGGACAGGGGCGTACGAGCAGTACTTC; CDR3aa: CASSKLGTGAYEQYF
v_gene: TRBV6-6; abundance: .; j_gene: TRBJ1-4; d_gene: TRBD1; CDR3nt: TGTGCCAGCAGTCAGGGGGCTCCGCCAGAAAAACTGTTTTTT; CDR3aa: CASSQGAPPEKLFF
v_gene: TRBV25-1; abundance: once; j_gene: TRBJ2-2; d_gene: .; CDR3nt: TGTGCCAGCAGACTAGGGGGGAACACCGGGGAGCTGTTTTTT; CDR3aa: CASRLGGNTGELFF